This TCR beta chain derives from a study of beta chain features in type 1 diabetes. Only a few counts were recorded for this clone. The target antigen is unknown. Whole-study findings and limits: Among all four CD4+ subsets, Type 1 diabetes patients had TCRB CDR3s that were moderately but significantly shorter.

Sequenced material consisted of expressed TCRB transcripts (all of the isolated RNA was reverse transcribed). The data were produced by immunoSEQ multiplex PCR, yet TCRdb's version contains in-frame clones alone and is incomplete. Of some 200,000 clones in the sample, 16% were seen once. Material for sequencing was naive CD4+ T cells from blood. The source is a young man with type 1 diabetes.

The CDR3 region has the DNA TGTGCCAGCAGCCCGGACAGGGCTAGCTACGAGCAGTACTTC. Translation: CASSPDRASYEQYF. The chain has TRBV7-2 and TRBJ2-7; TRBD1 matches at 8 bases. V was pared by 5 bases and J by 3 bases, with 6 bases of the junction left unmatched. The germline CDR1 and CDR2 sequences are SGHTA and FQGNSA. This CDR3 has 14 amino acids.